A single sample is the source of the 10 T cell receptor beta chains below, sequenced in a study of CD8+ T cells in alopecia areata. Extracted from the samples, RNA was reverse transcribed into cDNA to serve as the sequencing template. Sequencing was performed with immunoSEQ multiplex PCR; in TCRdb, only in-frame clones are kept and a portion is missing. The sample holds about 200,000 clones, about three fifths seen once. As to treatment: oral pan-JAK inhibitor, 5-10 mg twice daily. The source was CD4+ T cells sorted from blood, collected at week 24, from a patient treated with tofacitinib. These receptors came from a human donor with alopecia areata.

The chain has TRBV29-1 and TRBJ2-3; TRBD1 is a possible D gene (5 bases). The V gene lost 4 bases and the J gene lost 0 bases, with 11 bases spanning the gap. This CDR3 has 14 residues. The germline CDR1 and CDR2 sequences are SQVTM and ANQGSEA. CDR3 region: CSVVGRSSTDTQYF. Here the CDR3 DNA reads TGCAGCGTTGTGGGGCGCTCTAGCACAGATACGCAGTATTTT.

This chain's CDR3 is CATSRGQGPYNEQFF. The CDR3 DNA reads as TGTGCCACCAGCAGAGGACAGGGGCCCTACAATGAGCAGTTCTTC. The V call is TRBV15, the J call TRBJ2-1; 8 bases align to TRBD1. The trim removed 1 base at V and 2 bases at J, leaving 1 base unmatched. Germline V lookup: CDR1 LNHNV, CDR2 YYDKDF (reference sequence). The CDR3 covers 15 residues.

The chain is built from TRBV7-7 and TRBJ2-3; D tentatively reads TRBD1 or TRBD2 (5 bases each). The ends were cut back, 3 bases at V and 5 bases at J, with 9 bases in the middle. The CDR3 has 13 residues. The germline gives CDR1 SSHAT, CDR2 FNYEAQ (reference sequence). The CDR3 DNA reads TGTGCCAGCAGCTTTGGGGGATTAGATACGCAGTATTTT. This sequence encodes CASSFGGLDTQYF.

This clone was observed a single time. This sequence joins TRBV30 and TRBJ1-6; D might be TRBD1 (6 bases). From germline, CDR1 is GTSNPN and CDR2 SVGIG (reference sequence). The CDR3 is made up of 14 amino acids. Between the trimmed V and J ends, which lost 0 bases and 9 bases, there was a span of 12 bases. For the CDR3, the DNA is TGTGCCTGGAGTGTAATGGGGGCGGCTTCACCCCTCCACTTT. It yields the protein CAWSVMGAASPLHF. Complete variable domain (other parts from reference TRBV30 and TRBJ1-6): SQTIHQWPATLVQPVGSPLSLECTVEGTSNPNLYWYRQAAGRGLQLLFYSVGIGQISSEVPQNLSASRPQDRQFILSSKKLLLSDSGFYLCAWSVMGAASPLHFGNGTRLTVT.

This chain connects TRBV27 to TRBJ1-1; D remains unclear. Germline CDR1 and CDR2: MNHEY and SMNVEV (reference sequence). V dropped 5 bases and J dropped 3 bases, with 10 bases sitting between them. The CDR3 is 13 amino acids. The CDR3 is CASSLLRYTEAFF. DNA of the CDR3: TGTGCCAGCAGTCTACTTAGGTACACTGAAGCTTTCTTT.

The chain employs TRBV6-1 and TRBJ2-7; maybe TRBD1 (5 bases). Per the germline V gene, CDR1 is MNHNS and CDR2 is SASEGT. CDR3 length: 10 amino acids. The V and J ends lost 10 bases and 4 bases respectively, with 8 bases between them. The CDR3 region is CATRAYEQYF. For the CDR3, the DNA is TGTGCCACCAGGGCGTACGAGCAGTACTTC.

The V call is TRBV9, the J call TRBJ1-2; D is undetermined. Per the germline V gene, CDR1 is SGDLS and CDR2 is YYNGEE. Trimming left V 3 bases short and J 7 bases short, with 10 bases between. CDR3 length: 12 residues. CDR3 protein: CASSAVRGGYTF. The CDR3 nucleotides read TGTGCCAGCAGCGCTGTCCGGGGTGGCTACACCTTC.

Only a few counts were recorded for this clone. This chain connects TRBV6-6 to TRBJ1-5; D is uncertain. The CDR3 consists of 13 residues. Trimming removed 2 bases from V and 1 base from J, with 3 bases in between. Germline CDR1 and CDR2: MNHNY and SVGAGI (reference sequence). CDR3 loop: CASSYQSNQPQHF. CDR3 sequence (DNA): TGTGCCAGCAGTTACCAAAGCAATCAGCCCCAGCATTTT.

The V gene is TRBV6-6, the J gene TRBJ1-5; a weak D match, TRBD1 (5 bases). The CDR3 contains 15 residues. Trimming stripped 4 bases from V and 5 bases from J, with 15 bases between. Germline V gene data show CDR1 as MNHNY and CDR2 as SVGAGI (reference sequence). CDR3 nucleotide sequence: TGTGCCAGCAGTTGGACGGGGGGGATAGATCAGCCCCAGCATTTT. Translating gives CASSWTGGIDQPQHF.

The genes are TRBV4-3 and TRBJ2-7; D is ambiguous. This CDR3 spans 14 amino acids. Germline-derived CDR1 and CDR2 are LGHNA and YSLEER. Trimming shortened V by 2 bases and J by 2 bases, and 10 bases separated the two germline ends. The CDR3 spells CASSQSSYTYEQYF. As DNA, the CDR3 is TGCGCCAGCAGCCAATCCTCATACACCTACGAGCAGTACTTC.